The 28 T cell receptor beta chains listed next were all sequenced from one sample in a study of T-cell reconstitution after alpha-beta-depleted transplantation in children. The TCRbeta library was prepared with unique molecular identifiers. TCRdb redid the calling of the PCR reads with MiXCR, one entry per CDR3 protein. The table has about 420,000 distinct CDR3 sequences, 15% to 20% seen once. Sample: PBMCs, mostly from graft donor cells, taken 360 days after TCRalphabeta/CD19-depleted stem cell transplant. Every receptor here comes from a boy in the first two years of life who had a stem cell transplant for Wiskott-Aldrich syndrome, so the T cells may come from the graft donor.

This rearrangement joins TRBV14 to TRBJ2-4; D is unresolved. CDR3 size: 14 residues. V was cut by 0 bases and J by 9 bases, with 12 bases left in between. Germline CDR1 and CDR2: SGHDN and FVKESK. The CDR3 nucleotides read TGTGCCAGCAGCCAAGATATGTTTACGGGCATTCAGTACTTC. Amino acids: CASSQDMFTGIQYF.

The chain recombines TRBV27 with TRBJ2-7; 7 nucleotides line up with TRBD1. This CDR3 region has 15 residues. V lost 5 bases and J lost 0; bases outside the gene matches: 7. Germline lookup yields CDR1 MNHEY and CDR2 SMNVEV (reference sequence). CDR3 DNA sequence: TGTGCCAGCAGTCCTCGGGACAGCCCCTCCTACGAGCAGTACTTC. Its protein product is CASSPRDSPSYEQYF.

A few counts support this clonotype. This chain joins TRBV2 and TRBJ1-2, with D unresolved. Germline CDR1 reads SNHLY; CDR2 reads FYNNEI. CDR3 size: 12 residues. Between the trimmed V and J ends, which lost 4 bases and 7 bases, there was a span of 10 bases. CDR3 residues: CASSVLSRGYTF. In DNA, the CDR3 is TGTGCCAGCAGTGTTTTGTCCCGTGGCTACACCTTC.

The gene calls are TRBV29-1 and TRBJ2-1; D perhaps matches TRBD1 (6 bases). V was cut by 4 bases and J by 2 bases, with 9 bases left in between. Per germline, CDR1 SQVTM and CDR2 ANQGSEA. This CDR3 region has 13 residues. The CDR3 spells CSVVQGAYNEQFF. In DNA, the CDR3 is TGCAGCGTTGTACAGGGCGCCTACAATGAGCAGTTCTTC.

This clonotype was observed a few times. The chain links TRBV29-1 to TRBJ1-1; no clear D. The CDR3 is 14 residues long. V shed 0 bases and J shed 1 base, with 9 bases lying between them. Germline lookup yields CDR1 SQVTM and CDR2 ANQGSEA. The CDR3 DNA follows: TGCAGCGTTGAAGATCACTGGGAGAACACTGAAGCTTTCTTT. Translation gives CSVEDHWENTEAFF.

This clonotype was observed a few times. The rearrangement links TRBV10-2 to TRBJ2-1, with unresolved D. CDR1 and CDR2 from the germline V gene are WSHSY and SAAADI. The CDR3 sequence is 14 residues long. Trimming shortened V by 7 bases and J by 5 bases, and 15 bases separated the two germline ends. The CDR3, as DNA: TGCGCCAGCAATGTGCTCTTAACGAACAATGAGCAGTTCTTC. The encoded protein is CASNVLLTNNEQFF.

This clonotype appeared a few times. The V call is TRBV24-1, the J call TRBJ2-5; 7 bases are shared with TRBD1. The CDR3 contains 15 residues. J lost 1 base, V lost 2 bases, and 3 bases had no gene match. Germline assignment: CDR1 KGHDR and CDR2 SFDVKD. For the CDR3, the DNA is TGTGCCACCAGTGATTCCCGGGACAGCCAAGAGACCCAGTACTTC. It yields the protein CATSDSRDSQETQYF.

The CDR3 DNA reads TGTGCCAGCAGCTTAGGAAGTCCCGGGGAGCTGTTTTTT. Amino acids: CASSLGSPGELFF. V usage is TRBV7-9 and J usage is TRBJ2-2; D not certain. Looked up from germline, CDR1 is SEHNR and CDR2 is FQNEAQ (reference sequence). The CDR3 has 13 amino acids. The ends were cut back, 1 base at V and 6 bases at J, with 6 bases in the middle.

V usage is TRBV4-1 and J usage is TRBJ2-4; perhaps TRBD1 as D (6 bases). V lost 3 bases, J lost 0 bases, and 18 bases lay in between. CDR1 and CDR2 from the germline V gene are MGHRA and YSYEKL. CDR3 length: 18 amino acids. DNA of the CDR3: TGCGCCAGCAGCCAGACAGGTTCCGGACCTTTAGCCAAAAACATTCAGTACTTC. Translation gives CASSQTGSGPLAKNIQYF.

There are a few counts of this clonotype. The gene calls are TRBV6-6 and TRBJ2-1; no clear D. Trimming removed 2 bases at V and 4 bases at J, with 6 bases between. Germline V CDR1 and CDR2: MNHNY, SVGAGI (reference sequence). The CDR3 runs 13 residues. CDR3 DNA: TGTGCCAGCAGTTACGTCGGATACAATGAGCAGTTCTTC. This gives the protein CASSYVGYNEQFF.

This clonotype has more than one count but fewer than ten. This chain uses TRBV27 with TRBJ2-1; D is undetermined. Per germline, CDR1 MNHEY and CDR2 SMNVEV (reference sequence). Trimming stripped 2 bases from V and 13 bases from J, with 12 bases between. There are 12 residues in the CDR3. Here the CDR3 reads CASSLPSSQQFF. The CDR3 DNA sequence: TGTGCCAGCAGTTTACCCAGTAGTCAACAGTTCTTC.

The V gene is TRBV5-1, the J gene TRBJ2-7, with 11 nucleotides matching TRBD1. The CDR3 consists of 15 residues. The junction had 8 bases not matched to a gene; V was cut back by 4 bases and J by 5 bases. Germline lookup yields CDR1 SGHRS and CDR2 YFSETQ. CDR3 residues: CASSPYGQGANEQYF. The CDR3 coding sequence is TGCGCCAGCAGCCCGTACGGACAGGGGGCGAACGAGCAGTACTTC.

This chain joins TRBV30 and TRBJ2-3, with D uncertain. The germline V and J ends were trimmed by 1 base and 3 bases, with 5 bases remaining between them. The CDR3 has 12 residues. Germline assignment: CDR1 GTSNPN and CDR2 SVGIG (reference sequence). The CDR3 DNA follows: TGTGCCTGGAGTGAGGGAACAGATACGCAGTATTTT. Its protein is CAWSEGTDTQYF.

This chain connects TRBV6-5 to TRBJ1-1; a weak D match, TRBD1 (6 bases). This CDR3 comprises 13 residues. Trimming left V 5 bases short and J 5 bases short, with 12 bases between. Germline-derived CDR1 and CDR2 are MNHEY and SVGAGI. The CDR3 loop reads CASSRGTPTEAFF. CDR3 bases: TGTGCCAGCAGTAGGGGGACTCCGACTGAAGCTTTCTTT.

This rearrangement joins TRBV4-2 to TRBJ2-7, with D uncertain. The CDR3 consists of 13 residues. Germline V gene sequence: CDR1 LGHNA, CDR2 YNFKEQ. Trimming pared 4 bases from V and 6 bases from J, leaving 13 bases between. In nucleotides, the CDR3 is TGTGCCAGCAGCCCCACCCTCAGACGCGAGCAGTACTTC. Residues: CASSPTLRREQYF.

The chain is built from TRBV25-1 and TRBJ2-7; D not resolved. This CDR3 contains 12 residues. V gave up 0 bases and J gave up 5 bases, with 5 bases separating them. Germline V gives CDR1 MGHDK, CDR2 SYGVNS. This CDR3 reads CASSEYVNEQYF. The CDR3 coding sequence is TGTGCCAGCAGTGAATACGTAAACGAGCAGTACTTC.

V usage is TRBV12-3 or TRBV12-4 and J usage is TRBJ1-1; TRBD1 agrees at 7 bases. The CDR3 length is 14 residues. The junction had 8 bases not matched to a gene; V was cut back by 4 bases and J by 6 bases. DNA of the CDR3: TGTGCCAGCAGTTCGGGAGACAGGGTGGCTGAAGCTTTCTTT. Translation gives CASSSGDRVAEAFF.

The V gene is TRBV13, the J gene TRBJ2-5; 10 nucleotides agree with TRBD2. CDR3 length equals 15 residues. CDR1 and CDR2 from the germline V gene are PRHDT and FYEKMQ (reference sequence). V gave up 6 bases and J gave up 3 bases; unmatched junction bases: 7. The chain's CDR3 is CASSPAGGPKETQYF. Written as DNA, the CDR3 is TGTGCCAGCAGTCCAGCGGGAGGGCCCAAAGAGACCCAGTACTTC.

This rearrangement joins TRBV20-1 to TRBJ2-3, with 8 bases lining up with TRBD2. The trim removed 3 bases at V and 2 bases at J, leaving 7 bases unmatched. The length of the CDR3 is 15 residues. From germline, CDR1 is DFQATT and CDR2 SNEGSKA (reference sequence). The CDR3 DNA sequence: TGCAGTGCTAGTCGAGCGGGAGTACCCACAGATACGCAGTATTTT. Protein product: CSASRAGVPTDTQYF.

This CDR3 is CATSMGLYEQYF. The CDR3 bases are TGTGCCACCAGTATGGGACTCTACGAGCAGTACTTC. This chain connects TRBV15 to TRBJ2-7, with a weak D call TRBD2 (6 bases). The CDR3 contains 12 residues. The germline CDR1 and CDR2 sequences are LNHNV and YYDKDF (reference sequence). Trimming removed 6 bases from V and 3 bases from J, with 9 bases in between. Full variable domain (missing parts from reference TRBV15 and TRBJ2-7): DAMVIQNPRYQVTQFGKPVTLSCSQTLNHNVMYWYQQKSSQAPKLLFHYYDKDFNNEADTPDNFQSRRPNTSFCFLDIRSPGLGDTAMYLCATSMGLYEQYFGPGTRLTVT.

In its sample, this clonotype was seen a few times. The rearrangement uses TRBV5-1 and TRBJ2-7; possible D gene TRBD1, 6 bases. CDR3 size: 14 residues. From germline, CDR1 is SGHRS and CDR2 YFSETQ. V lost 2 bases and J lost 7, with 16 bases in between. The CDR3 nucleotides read TGCGCCAGCAGCTTTTGGGGGCGTCCCGGGGAGCAGTACTTC. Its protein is CASSFWGRPGEQYF.

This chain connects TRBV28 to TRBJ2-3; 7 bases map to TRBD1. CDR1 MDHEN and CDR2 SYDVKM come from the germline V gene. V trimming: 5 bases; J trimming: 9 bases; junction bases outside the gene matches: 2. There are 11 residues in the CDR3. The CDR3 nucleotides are TGTGCCAGCAGTACAGGGGCCACGCAGTATTTT. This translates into CASSTGATQYF.

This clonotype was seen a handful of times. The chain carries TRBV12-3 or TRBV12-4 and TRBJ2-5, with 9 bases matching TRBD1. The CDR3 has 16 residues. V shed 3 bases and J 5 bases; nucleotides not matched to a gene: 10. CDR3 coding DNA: TGTGCCAGCAGTTTCCTCCGGGACAGGGTTAGTGAGACCCAGTACTTC. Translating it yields CASSFLRDRVSETQYF.

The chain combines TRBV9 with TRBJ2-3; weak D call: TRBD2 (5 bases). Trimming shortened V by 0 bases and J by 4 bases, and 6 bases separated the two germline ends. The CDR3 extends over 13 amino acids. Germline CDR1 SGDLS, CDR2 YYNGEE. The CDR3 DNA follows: TGTGCCAGCAGCGTAGTCGGGGCAGATACGCAGTATTTT. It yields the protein CASSVVGADTQYF.

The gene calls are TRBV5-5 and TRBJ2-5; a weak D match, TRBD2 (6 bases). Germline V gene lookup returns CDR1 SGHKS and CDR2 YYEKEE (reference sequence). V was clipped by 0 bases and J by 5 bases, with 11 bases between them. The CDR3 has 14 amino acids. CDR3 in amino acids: CASSLGRGIETQYF. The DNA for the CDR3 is TGTGCCAGCAGCTTGGGCCGGGGGATCGAGACCCAGTACTTC.

CDR3 amino acids: CASSFGGDLYNEQFF. The CDR3 nucleotides are TGTGCCAGCAGCTTCGGAGGGGACCTCTACAATGAGCAGTTCTTC. J is TRBJ2-1 and V is TRBV11-2, with D perhaps matching TRBD2 (6 bases). This CDR3 contains 15 residues. Trimming stripped 3 bases from V and 3 bases from J, with 12 bases between. Per the germline V gene, CDR1 is SGHAT and CDR2 is FQNNGV.

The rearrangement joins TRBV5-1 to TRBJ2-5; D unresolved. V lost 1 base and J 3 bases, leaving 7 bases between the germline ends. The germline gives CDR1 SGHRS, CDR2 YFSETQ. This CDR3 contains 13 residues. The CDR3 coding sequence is TGCGCCAGCAGCTTGTCCTTTAAAGAGACCCAGTACTTC. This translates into CASSLSFKETQYF.

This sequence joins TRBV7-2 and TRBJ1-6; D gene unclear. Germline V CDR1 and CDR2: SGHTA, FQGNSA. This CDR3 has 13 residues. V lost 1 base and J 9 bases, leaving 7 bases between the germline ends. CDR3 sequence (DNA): TGTGCCAGCAGCTTAGGATTAAGTTCACCCCTCCACTTT. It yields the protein CASSLGLSSPLHF. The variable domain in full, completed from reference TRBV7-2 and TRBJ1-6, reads GAGVSQSPSNKVTEKGKDVELRCDPISGHTALYWYRQSLGQGLEFLIYFQGNSAPDKSGLPSDRFSAERTGGSVSTLTIQRTQQEDSAVYLCASSLGLSSPLHFGNGTRLTVT.